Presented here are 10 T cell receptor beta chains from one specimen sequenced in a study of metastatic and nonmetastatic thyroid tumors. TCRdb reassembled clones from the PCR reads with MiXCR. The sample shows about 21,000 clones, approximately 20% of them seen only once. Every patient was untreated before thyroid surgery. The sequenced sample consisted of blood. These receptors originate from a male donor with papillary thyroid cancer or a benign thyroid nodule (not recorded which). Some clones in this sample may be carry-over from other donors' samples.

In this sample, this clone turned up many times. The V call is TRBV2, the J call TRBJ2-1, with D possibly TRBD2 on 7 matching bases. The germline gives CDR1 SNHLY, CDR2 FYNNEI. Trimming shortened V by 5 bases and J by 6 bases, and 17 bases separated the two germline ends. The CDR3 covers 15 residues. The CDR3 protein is CASSYLAGAGNEQFF. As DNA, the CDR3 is TGTGCCAGCAGTTACCTCGCGGGGGCGGGCAATGAGCAGTTCTTC.

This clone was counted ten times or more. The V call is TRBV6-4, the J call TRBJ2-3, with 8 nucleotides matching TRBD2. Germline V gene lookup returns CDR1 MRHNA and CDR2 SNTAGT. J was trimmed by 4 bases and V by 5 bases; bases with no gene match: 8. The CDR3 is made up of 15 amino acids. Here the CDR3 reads CASSTGTSESDTQYF. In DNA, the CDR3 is TGTGCCAGCAGTACCGGGACTAGTGAATCAGATACGCAGTATTTT.

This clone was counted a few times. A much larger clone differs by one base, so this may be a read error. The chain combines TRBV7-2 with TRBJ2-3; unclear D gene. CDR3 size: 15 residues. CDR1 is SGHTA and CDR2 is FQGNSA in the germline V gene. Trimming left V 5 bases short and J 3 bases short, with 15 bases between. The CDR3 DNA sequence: TGTGCCAGCAGCCTTGAACTATCTACGACAGATACGCAGTATTTT. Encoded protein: CASSLELSTTDTQYF.

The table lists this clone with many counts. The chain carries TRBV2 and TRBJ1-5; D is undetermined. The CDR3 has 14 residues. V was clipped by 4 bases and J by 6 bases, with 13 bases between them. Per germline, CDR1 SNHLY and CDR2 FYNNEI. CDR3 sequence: CASSGAAVSQPQHF. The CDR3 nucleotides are TGTGCCAGCAGTGGGGCGGCAGTCAGTCAGCCCCAGCATTTT.

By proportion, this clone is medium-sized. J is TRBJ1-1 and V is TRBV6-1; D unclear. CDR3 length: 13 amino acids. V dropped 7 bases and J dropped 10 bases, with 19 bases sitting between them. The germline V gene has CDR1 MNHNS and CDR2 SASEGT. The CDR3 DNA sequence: TGTGCCAGCATCTACCAACAGACGGAGGGAGCTTTCTTT. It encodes CASIYQQTEGAFF.

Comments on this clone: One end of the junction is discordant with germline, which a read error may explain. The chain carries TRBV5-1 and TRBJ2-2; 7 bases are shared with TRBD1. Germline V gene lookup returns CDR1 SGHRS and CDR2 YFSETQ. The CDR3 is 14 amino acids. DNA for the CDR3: TGTGCCAGCAGCCGAGACAGGGTGAGCGGGGAGCTGTTTTTT. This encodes CASSRDRVSGELFF.

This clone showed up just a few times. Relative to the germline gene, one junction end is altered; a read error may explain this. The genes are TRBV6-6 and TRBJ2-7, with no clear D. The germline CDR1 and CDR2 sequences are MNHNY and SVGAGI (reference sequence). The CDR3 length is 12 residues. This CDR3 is CASSYDLGEQYF. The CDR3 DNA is TGTGCTAGCAGTTACGACTTAGGCGAGCAGTACTTC.

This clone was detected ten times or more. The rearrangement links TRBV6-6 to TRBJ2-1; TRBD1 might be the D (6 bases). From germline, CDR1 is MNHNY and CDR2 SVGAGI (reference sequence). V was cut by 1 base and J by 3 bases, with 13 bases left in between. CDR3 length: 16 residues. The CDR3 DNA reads TGTGCCAGCAGTTACTTGGGCTGGACAGACTACAATGAGCAGTTCTTC. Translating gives CASSYLGWTDYNEQFF.

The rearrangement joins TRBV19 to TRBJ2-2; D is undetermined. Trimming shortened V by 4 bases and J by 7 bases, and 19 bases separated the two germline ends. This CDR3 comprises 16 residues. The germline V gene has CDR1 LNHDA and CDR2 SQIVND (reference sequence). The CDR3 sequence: CASSTFISLRNGELFF. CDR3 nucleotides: TGTGCCAGTAGTACCTTTATCTCCCTCCGGAACGGGGAGCTGTTTTTT.

CDR3 DNA sequence: TGTGCCAGCACGGACAGGGGGTACGTCTACACCTTC. As protein: CASTDRGYVYTF. The chain employs TRBV2 and TRBJ1-2, with 10 bases fitting TRBD1. The germline V gene encodes CDR1 SNHLY and CDR2 FYNNEI. V lost 7 bases to trimming and J lost 10 bases; unmatched junction nucleotides: 6. The CDR3 is 12 amino acids.